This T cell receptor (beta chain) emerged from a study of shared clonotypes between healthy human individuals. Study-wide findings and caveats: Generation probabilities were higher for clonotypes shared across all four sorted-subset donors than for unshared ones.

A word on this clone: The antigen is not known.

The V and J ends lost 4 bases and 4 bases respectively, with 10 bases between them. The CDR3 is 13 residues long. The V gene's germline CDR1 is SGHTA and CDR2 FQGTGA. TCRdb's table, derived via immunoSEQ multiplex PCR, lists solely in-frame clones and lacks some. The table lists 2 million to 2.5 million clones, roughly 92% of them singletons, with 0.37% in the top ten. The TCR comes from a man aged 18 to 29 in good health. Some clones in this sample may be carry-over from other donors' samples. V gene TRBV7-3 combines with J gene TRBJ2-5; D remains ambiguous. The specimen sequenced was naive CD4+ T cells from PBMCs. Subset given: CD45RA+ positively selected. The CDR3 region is CASSSLDGETQYF. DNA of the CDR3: TGTGCCAGCAGCTCGTTGGACGGAGAGACCCAGTACTTC.